This T cell receptor (beta chain) was identified during a study of blood T cell repertoires in COVID-19. Study in general: The analysed material was cDNA or gDNA that came from T cells, B-cell-depleted T cells, or PBMCs.

This clone has more than one count but fewer than ten. As handled by the study authors: Amplification with reference gene primers provided the estimates of nucleated cell counts. Assay used: immunoSEQ multiplex PCR; TCRdb lists only in-frame clones, some missing. V, J and clone size reflect that table, while D and trimming were determined from the DNA. The table includes under 200,000 clones, around 85% detected once. The source material was peripheral blood. This sequence originates from a woman at least 80 years old with acute or convalescent COVID-19.

CDR3 bases: TGTGCCAGCAGTTACTCTGGCGGCAGCTCCTACGAGCAGTACTTC. Amino acid sequence: CASSYSGGSSYEQYF. This chain connects TRBV6-5 to TRBJ2-7; D gene ambiguous. This CDR3 is built from 15 residues. Between the trimmed V and J ends, which lost 0 bases and 0 bases, there was a span of 9 bases. The germline CDR1 and CDR2 sequences are MNHEY and SVGAGI.